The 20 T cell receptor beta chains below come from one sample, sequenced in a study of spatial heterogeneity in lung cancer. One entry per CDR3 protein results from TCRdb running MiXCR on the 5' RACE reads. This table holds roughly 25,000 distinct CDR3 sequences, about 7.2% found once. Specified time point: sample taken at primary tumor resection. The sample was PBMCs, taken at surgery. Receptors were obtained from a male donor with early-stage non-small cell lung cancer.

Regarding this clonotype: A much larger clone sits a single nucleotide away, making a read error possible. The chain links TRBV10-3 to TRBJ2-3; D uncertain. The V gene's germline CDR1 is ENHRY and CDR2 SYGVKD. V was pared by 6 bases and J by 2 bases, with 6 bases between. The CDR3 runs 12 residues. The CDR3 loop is CAISLTTDTQYF. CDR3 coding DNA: TGTGCCATCAGCCTTACCACAGATACGCAGTATTTT.

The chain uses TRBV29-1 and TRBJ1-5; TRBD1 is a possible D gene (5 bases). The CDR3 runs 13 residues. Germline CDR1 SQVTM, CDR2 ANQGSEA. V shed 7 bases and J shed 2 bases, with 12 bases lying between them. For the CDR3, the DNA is TGCAGCGCATCAGGGTATGGCAATCAGCCCCAGCATTTT. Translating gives CSASGYGNQPQHF.

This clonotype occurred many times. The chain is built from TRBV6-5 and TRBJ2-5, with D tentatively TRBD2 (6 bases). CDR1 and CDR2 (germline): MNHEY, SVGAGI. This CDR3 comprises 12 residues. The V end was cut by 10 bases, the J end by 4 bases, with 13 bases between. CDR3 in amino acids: CATVGGGETQYF. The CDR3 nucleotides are TGTGCCACCGTGGGGGGAGGAGAGACCCAGTACTTC.

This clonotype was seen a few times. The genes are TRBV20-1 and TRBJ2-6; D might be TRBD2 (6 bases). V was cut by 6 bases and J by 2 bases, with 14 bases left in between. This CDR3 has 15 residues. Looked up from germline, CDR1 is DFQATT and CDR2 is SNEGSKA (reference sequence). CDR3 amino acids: CSATGRGTGANVLTF. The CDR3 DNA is TGCAGTGCAACGGGGCGGGGAACTGGGGCCAACGTCCTGACTTTC.

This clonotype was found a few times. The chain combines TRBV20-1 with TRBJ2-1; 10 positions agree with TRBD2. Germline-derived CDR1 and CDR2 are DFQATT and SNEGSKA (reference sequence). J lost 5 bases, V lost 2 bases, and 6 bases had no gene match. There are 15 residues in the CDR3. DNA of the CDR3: TGCAGTGCTAGAAAAACTAGCGGGGAACACAATGAGCAGTTCTTC. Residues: CSARKTSGEHNEQFF.

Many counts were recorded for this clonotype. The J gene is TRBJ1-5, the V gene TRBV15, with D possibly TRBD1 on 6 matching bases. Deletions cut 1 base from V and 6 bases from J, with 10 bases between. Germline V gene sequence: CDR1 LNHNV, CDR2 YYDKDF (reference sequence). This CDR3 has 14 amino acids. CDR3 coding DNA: TGTGCCACCAGCAGAGGAGGGGGGGGTCAGCCCCAGCATTTT. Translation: CATSRGGGGQPQHF.

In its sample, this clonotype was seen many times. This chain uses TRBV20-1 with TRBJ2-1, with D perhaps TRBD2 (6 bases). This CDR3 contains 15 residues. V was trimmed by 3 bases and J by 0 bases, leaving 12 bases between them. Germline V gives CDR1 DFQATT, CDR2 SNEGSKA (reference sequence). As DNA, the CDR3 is TGCAGTGCTAGTCGTGCGGGGAACTCCTACAATGAGCAGTTCTTC. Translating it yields CSASRAGNSYNEQFF.

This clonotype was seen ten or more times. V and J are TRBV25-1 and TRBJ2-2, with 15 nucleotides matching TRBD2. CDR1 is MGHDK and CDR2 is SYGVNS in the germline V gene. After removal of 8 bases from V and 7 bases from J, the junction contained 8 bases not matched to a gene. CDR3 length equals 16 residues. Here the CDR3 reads CASGHGTSGRNGELFF. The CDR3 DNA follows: TGTGCCAGCGGCCACGGGACTAGCGGGAGGAACGGGGAGCTGTTTTTT.

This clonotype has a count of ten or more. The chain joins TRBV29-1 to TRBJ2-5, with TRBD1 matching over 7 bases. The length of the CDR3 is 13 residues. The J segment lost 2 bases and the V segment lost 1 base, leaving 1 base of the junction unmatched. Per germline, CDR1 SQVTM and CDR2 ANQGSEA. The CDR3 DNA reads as TGCAGCGTTGAAGTCAGGGGGCAAGAGACCCAGTACTTC. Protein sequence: CSVEVRGQETQYF.

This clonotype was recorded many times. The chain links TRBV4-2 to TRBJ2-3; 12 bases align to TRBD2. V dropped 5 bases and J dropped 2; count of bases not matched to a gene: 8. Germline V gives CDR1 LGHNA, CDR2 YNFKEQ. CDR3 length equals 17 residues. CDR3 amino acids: CASSWRRTSGATDTQYF. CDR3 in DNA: TGTGCCAGCAGCTGGAGAAGGACTAGCGGGGCCACAGATACGCAGTATTTT.

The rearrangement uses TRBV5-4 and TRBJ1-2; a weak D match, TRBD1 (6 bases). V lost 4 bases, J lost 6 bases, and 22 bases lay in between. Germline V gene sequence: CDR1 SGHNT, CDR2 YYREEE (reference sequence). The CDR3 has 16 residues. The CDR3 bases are TGTGCCAGCAGCCCCGTAATTCAGGGGCTTCGGGATGGCTACACCTTC. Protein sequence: CASSPVIQGLRDGYTF. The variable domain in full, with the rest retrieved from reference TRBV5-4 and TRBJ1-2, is ETGVTQSPTHLIKTRGQQVTLRCSSQSGHNTVSWYQQALGQGPQFIFQYYREEENGRGNFPPRFSGLQFPNYSSELNVNALELDDSALYLCASSPVIQGLRDGYTFGSGTRLTVV.

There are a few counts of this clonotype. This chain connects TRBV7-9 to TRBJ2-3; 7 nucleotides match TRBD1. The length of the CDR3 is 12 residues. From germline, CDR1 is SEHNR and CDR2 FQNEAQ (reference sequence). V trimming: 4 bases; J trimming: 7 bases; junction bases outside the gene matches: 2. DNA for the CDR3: TGTGCCAGCAGCTCGACAGGGTATACGCAGTATTTT. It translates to CASSSTGYTQYF.

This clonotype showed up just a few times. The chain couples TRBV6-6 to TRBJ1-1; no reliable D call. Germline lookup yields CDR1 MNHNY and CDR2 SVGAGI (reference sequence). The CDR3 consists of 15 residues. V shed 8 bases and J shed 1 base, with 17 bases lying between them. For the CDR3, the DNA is TGTGCCAGCGTGGTCCACTCGATGGGGAACACTGAAGCTTTCTTT. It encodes CASVVHSMGNTEAFF.

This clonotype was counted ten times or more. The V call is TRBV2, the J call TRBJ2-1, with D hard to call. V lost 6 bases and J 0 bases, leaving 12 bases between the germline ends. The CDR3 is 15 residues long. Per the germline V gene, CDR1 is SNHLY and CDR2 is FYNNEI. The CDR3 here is CASRRSGSSYNEQFF. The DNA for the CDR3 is TGTGCCAGCAGAAGATCCGGTAGCTCCTACAATGAGCAGTTCTTC.

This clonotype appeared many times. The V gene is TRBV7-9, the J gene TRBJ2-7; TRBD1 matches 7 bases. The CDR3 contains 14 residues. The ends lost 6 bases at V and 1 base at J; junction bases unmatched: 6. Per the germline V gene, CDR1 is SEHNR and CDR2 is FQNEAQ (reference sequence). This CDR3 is CASSSGTASYEQYF. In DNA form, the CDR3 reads TGTGCCAGCAGTTCCGGGACAGCATCCTACGAGCAGTACTTC.

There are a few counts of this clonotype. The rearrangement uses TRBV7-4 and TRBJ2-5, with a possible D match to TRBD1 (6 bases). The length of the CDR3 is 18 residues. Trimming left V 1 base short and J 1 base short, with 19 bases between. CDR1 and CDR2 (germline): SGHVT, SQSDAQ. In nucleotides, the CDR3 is TGTGCCAGCAGCTTAGAACAAGGGGACATTAGTCCCCAAGAGACCCAGTACTTC. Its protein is CASSLEQGDISPQETQYF.

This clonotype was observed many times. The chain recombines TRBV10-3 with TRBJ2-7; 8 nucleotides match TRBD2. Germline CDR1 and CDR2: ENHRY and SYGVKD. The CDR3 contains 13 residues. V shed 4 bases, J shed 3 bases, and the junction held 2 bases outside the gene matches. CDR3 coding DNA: TGTGCCATCAGTGGACGGGAGGGCTACGAGCAGTACTTC. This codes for CAISGREGYEQYF.

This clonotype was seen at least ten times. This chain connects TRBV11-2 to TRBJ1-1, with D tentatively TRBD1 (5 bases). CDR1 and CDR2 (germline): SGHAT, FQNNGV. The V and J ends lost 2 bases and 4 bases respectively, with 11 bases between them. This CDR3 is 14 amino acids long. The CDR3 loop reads CASSLYQGRTEAFF. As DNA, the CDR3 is TGTGCCAGCAGCTTATATCAGGGTCGCACTGAAGCTTTCTTT.

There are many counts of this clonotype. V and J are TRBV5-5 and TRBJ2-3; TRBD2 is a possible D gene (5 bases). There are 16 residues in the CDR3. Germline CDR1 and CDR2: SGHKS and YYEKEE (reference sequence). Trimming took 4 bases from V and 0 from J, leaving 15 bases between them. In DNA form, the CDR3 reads TGTGCCAGCAGCACAGACACCGGAGGAAGCACAGATACGCAGTATTTT. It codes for CASSTDTGGSTDTQYF.

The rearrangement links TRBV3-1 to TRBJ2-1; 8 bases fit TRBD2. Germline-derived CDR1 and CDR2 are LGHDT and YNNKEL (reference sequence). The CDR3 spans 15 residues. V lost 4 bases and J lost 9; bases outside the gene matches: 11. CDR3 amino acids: CASSRNPAGEVEQFF. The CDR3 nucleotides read TGTGCCAGCAGCCGAAATCCAGCGGGAGAGGTTGAGCAGTTCTTC.